This entry is about one T cell receptor beta chain. V shed 2 bases and J 3 bases; nucleotides not matched to a gene: 9. CDR3 length: 17 amino acids. Germline V lookup: CDR1 SQVTM, CDR2 ANQGSEA. Assay: immunoSEQ multiplex PCR; the TCRdb copy retains only in-frame clones and omits some. The sample has roughly 660,000 clones; roughly 88% are singletons. The sample belongs to a study of shared T cell receptors in the human thymus. The sample was also linked to a second study, of human thymus T cells. That study reports: Thymic tissue was derived from resections collected during corrective heart surgery.

The sequence was collected from a boy under two years old with a congenital heart defect. Sequenced: thymocytes. The chain has TRBV29-1 and TRBJ2-1, with 11 bases that match TRBD1. CDR3 coding DNA: TGCAGCGTTGAACCCCACTCCGGGACAGGGGGCTACAATGAGCAGTTCTTC. Translation gives CSVEPHSGTGGYNEQFF.